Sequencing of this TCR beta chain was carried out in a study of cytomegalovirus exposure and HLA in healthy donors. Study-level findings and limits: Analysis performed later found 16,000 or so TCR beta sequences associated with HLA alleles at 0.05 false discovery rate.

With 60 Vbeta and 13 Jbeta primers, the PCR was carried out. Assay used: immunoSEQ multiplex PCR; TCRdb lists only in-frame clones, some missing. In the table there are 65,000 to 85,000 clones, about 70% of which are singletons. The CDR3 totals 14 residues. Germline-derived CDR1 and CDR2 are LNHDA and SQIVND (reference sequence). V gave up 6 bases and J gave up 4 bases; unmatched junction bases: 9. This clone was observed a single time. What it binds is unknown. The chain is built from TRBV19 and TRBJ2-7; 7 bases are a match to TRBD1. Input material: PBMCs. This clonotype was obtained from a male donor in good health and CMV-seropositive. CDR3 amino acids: CASRRQGLGYEQYF. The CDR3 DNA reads TGTGCCAGTAGACGACAGGGTCTCGGTTACGAGCAGTACTTC.